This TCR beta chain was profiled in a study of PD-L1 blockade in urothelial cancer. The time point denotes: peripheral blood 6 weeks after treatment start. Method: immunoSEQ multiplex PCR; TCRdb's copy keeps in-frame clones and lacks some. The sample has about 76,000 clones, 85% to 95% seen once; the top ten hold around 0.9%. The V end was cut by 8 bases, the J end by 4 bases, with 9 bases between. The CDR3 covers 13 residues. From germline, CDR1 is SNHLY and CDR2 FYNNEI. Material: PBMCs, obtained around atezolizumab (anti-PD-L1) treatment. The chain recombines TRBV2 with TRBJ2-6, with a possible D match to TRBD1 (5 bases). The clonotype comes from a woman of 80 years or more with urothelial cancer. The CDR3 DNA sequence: TGTGCCAGCTCAGGGTCGGGGGCCAACGTCCTGACTTTC. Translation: CASSGSGANVLTF.